This T cell receptor (beta chain) came from a study of T-cell reconstitution after alpha-beta-depleted transplantation in children. Findings of the study overall: Several patients had high TCRbeta diversity at day 60; it came from surviving recipient T cells and thymic progenitors. One year post-transplant, T-cell counts and diversity were largely derived from T cells produced anew.

At least ten counts were recorded for this clonotype. Its cognate antigen is unknown. TCRbeta library construction was performed incorporating unique molecular identifiers. TCRdb redid the calling of the PCR reads with MiXCR, one entry per CDR3 protein. The sample yields 800,000 to 1,000,000 distinct CDR3 sequences, 25% to 30% seen once. CDR1 and CDR2 (germline): LGHDT, YNNKEL (reference sequence). The CDR3 has 16 residues. V shed 5 bases, J shed 2 bases, and the junction held 8 bases outside the gene matches. The input for sequencing was PBMCs, mostly from graft donor cells, taken 360 days after TCRalphabeta/CD19-depleted stem cell transplant. The rearrangement uses TRBV3-1 and TRBJ2-4, with 8 bases aligning to TRBD1. This receptor was obtained from a boy less than two years old who had a stem cell transplant for SCID, so the T cells may come from the graft donor. The CDR3 here is CASSLSGTGTKNIQYF. Here the CDR3 DNA reads TGTGCCAGCAGCTTATCCGGGACAGGAACCAAAAACATTCAGTACTTC.